A few counts support the clone carrying this TCR beta chain. The ends lost 5 bases at V and 0 bases at J; junction bases unmatched: 15. The germline V gene encodes CDR1 DFQATT and CDR2 SNEGSKA (reference sequence). The CDR3 totals 18 residues. This specimen comes from a study of human T cells and chemical hapten exposure. Study as a whole: The study lasted 20 to 25 weeks, and patients were dosed weekly with diphenylcyclopropenone on the scalp throughout.

Described time point: pre-sensitization, week 0. The treatment denotes: therapeutic diphenylcyclopropenone sensitization with weekly scalp DPC. During construction of the library, unique molecular identifiers were attached to individual cDNA molecules for quantitative, reproducible TCR counting. In the authors' workflow: Ranging from about 20,000 to 690,600, TCR counts per sample had a median value of roughly 96,000. TCRdb reanalysed the RACE reads using MiXCR and keeps one entry per CDR3 protein. These V and J calls originate from TCRdb's pipeline instead of the authors' own analysis. This table holds some 250,000 distinct CDR3 sequences, around 7% found once.

The receptor was derived from a man between 18 and 29 years old with alopecia areata. Some clones in this sample may be carry-over from other donors' samples. The genes are TRBV20-1 and TRBJ1-5; 8 bases are shared with TRBD1. Source: whole blood, taken in connection with sensitization to the hapten diphenylcyclopropenone (DPC). CDR3 coding DNA: TGCAGTGCTGGGCTCCACAGGGGGGGTTCTCTTAGCAATCAGCCCCAGCATTTT. Its translation: CSAGLHRGGSLSNQPQHF.